Listed here is a single T cell receptor beta chain. The ends were cut back, 1 base at V and 1 base at J, with 8 bases in the middle. This CDR3 has 14 residues. Germline V CDR1 and CDR2: SGHRS, YFSETQ. This specimen belongs to a study of blood T cells in healthy people across ages. Next came a second PCR, run for about 6 to 12 cycles, which used a sample-barcoded 5' primer along with a J-beta primer mix. Each cDNA was tagged by a template-switch adaptor containing 12 random nucleotides. MiXCR, run by TCRdb on the 5' RACE reads, gives a single entry per CDR3 protein. The sample shows roughly 830,000 distinct CDR3 sequences, around 62% of them seen only once.

This TCR derives from a man aged 30-40 years in good health. The chain joins TRBV5-1 to TRBJ1-1, with TRBD1 as a possible D gene (5 bases). The material sequenced was blood. The chain's CDR3 is CASSLNTGNTEAFF. CDR3 DNA: TGCGCCAGCAGCTTGAACACAGGGAACACTGAAGCTTTCTTT. Looking up the rest from reference TRBV5-1 and TRBJ1-1 gives the full variable domain: KAGVTQTPRYLIKTRGQQVTLSCSPISGHRSVSWYQQTPGQGLQFLFEYFSETQRNKGNFPGRFSGRQFSNSRSEMNVSTLELGDSALYLCASSLNTGNTEAFFGQGTRLTVV.